The source of this TCR beta chain is a study of cytomegalovirus exposure and HLA in healthy donors. From germline, CDR1 is SNHLY and CDR2 FYNNEI. CDR3 length: 14 residues. V lost 4 bases and J lost 5; bases outside the gene matches: 8. Study-level results: A later analysis linked a missense variant in DCLRE1C to the trimming of TCR beta V and J genes. A later analysis revealed that TCR association rates differed between HLA loci, peaking at DRB1 and bottoming out at HLA-C.

Researchers ran the PCR with 60 Vbeta and 13 Jbeta primers. Clones were read by immunoSEQ multiplex PCR, and TCRdb kept only the in-frame ones, dropping some. The sample yields 200,000 to 250,000 clones, roughly 84% seen once. The donors gave bone marrow, and they were healthy. For this clone: Its antigen remains unidentified.

The receptor comes from a man between 45 and 60 years old in good health and CMV-seronegative. V is TRBV2 and J is TRBJ2-7; 7 bases fit TRBD2. Sequenced input: PBMCs. CDR3 in amino acids: CASSGLAGVHEQYF. The CDR3 bases are TGTGCCAGCAGTGGACTAGCCGGAGTACACGAGCAGTACTTC.